The entry that follows covers one T cell receptor (beta chain) sequence. This sample stems from a study of cytomegalovirus exposure and HLA in healthy donors. In the study overall: Genetic ancestry analysis placed around four fifths of the roughly 400 donors that were genotyped in the Caucasian-associated cluster.

The CDR3 has 15 residues. Per germline, CDR1 SQVTM and CDR2 ANQGSEA. The ends lost 6 bases at V and 4 bases at J; junction bases unmatched: 9. PCR amplification relied on 60 Vbeta primers (plus 13 Jbeta primers). Profiled with immunoSEQ multiplex PCR; TCRdb holds only in-frame clones, not every one. The sample lists 160,000 or so clones, 86% occurring once. The source is a woman younger than 35 in good health and CMV-seronegative. V is TRBV29-1 and J is TRBJ2-3; 11 positions agree with TRBD2. Sequenced input: PBMCs. The CDR3 sequence is CSVRGTSGNPDTQYF. CDR3 DNA sequence: TGCAGCGTACGCGGGACTAGCGGAAACCCAGATACGCAGTATTTT.